These T cell receptor beta chains were read from a single sample in a study of blood T cell dynamics during melanoma immunotherapy. Assay: immunoSEQ multiplex PCR; the TCRdb copy retains only in-frame clones and omits some. Of 9,000 to 13,000 clones in the sample, just under 85% were seen once. This material consisted of blood, taken from a patient treated with checkpoint blockade. Every receptor here comes from a human donor with melanoma. CDR3s include the opening cysteine and the closing phenylalanine or tryptophan. A D gene is named only where the DNA matches it firmly. Not every row has a clone size; where given, it reads once, few, many or a size class.

V: TRBV10-3
size: NA
J: TRBJ1-5
D: NA
DNA: TGTGCCATCAGTGGATCGGGGAGTAATCAGCCCCAGCATTTT
CDR3: CAISGSGSNQPQHF

V: TRBV4-3
size: NA
J: TRBJ1-1
D: NA
DNA: TGCGCCAGCAGCCAGAGGACTGGAGACACTGAAGCTTTCTTT
CDR3: CASSQRTGDTEAFF

V: TRBV25-1
size: once
J: TRBJ1-1
D: TRBD1
DNA: TGTGCCAGCAGTGACCTGGACAGGGGTGCTGAAGCTTTCTTT
CDR3: CASSDLDRGAEAFF

V: TRBV6-1
size: NA
J: TRBJ2-1
D: NA
DNA: TGTGCCAGCAGTGAACGGGCAGGGGACTACAATGAGCAGTTCTTC
CDR3: CASSERAGDYNEQFF

V: TRBV6-5
size: NA
J: TRBJ1-2
D: NA
DNA: TGTGCCAGCCTCGGGACGGCGTCTAACTATGGCTACACCTTC
CDR3: CASLGTASNYGYTF

V: TRBV6-5
size: NA
J: TRBJ1-2
D: TRBD1
DNA: TGTGCCAGCAGTTCTCCCACCTGGACAGGGGGCGGCTACACCTTC
CDR3: CASSSPTWTGGGYTF

V: TRBV5-1
size: NA
J: TRBJ1-6
D: NA
DNA: TGCGCCAGCAGCCCGGACACAGGGAGAAATTCACCCCTCCACTTT
CDR3: CASSPDTGRNSPLHF

V: TRBV9
size: NA
J: TRBJ2-3
D: NA
DNA: TGTGCCAGCAGCGTAGAGGACAGATCCACAGATACGCAGTATTTT
CDR3: CASSVEDRSTDTQYF

V: TRBV27
size: NA
J: TRBJ2-7
D: NA
DNA: TGTGCCAGCAAAACGCGCGCTGCCTCCTACGAGCAGTACTTC
CDR3: CASKTRAASYEQYF

V: TRBV19
size: few
J: TRBJ1-1
D: NA
DNA: TGTGCCAGTAGCTACCTGGGGGGCACTGAAGCTTTCTTT
CDR3: CASSYLGGTEAFF

V: TRBV13
size: NA
J: TRBJ2-5
D: NA
DNA: TGTGCCAGCAGCTTAGCGCCAGAAGAGACCCAGTACTTC
CDR3: CASSLAPEETQYF

V: TRBV28
size: NA
J: TRBJ1-2
D: TRBD1
DNA: TGTGCCAGCAGTTTATCAGGGGGCTGGGGCTACACCTTC
CDR3: CASSLSGGWGYTF

V: TRBV6-8
size: NA
J: TRBJ2-7
D: TRBD1
DNA: TGTGCCAGCAGTTATAGGGTTACAGGGGGATACGAGCAGTACTTC
CDR3: CASSYRVTGGYEQYF

V: TRBV19
size: NA
J: TRBJ2-1
D: NA
DNA: TGTGCCAGTAGTATAGGCGGGGCGAACAATGAGCAGTTCTTC
CDR3: CASSIGGANNEQFF

V: TRBV5-1
size: NA
J: TRBJ2-3
D: NA
DNA: TGCGCCAGCAGCTTGGTTATGGGGTCTAGCACAGATACGCAGTATTTT
CDR3: CASSLVMGSSTDTQYF

V: TRBV5-1
size: NA
J: TRBJ2-1
D: TRBD2
DNA: TGCGCCAGCAGCCCGGGACTAGCGGGGGGTCGCTCCTACAATGAGCAGTTCTTC
CDR3: CASSPGLAGGRSYNEQFF